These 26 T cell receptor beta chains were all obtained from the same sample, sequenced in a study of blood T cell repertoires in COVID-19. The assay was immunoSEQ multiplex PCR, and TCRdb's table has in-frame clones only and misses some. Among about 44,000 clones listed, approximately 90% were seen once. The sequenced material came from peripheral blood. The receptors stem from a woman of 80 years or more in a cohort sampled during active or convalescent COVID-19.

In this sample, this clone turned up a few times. DNA for the CDR3: TGCGCCAGTATGACAGGGGAATCGATCGGGGAGACCCAGTACTTC. Protein sequence: CASMTGESIGETQYF. V usage is TRBV10-1 and J usage is TRBJ2-5, with 8 bases aligning to TRBD1. The ends lost 9 bases at V and 5 bases at J; junction bases unmatched: 14. Germline CDR1 and CDR2: WNHNN and SYGVQD (reference sequence). The CDR3 has 15 residues.

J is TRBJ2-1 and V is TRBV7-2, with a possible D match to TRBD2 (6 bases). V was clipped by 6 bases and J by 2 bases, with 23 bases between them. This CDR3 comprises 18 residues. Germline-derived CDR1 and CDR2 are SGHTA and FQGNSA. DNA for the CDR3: TGTGCCAGCAGTCGTCGGGGTTCGGACTACCGTGCCTACAATGAGCAGTTCTTC. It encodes CASSRRGSDYRAYNEQFF.

The CDR3 loop is CASSFGGRGIPLNTEAFF. CDR3 nucleotides: TGTGCCAGCAGCTTCGGGGGGCGCGGGATCCCCTTGAACACTGAAGCTTTCTTT. This chain joins TRBV7-8 and TRBJ1-1, with D possibly being TRBD1 (6 bases). Trimming pared 3 bases from V and 0 bases from J, leaving 20 bases between. The CDR3 runs to 18 residues. Germline loops: CDR1 SGHVS, CDR2 FQNEAQ. The variable domain in full, with the rest retrieved from reference TRBV7-8 and TRBJ1-1, is GAGVSQSPRYKVAKRGQDVALRCDPISGHVSLFWYQQALGQGPEFLTYFQNEAQLDKSGLPSDRFFAERPEGSVSTLKIQRTQQEDSAVYLCASSFGGRGIPLNTEAFFGQGTRLTVV.

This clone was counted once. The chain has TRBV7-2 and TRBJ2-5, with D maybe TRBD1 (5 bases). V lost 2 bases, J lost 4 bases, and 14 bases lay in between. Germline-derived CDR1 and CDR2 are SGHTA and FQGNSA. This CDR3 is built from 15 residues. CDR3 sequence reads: CASSLPLTGLETQYF. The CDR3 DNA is TGTGCCAGCAGCTTACCCCTCACAGGTTTAGAGACCCAGTACTTC.

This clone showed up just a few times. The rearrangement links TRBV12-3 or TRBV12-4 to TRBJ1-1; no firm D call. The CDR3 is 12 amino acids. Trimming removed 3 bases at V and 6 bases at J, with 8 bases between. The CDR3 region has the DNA TGTGCCAGCAGTTTGAGGCACCCTGAAGCTTTCTTT. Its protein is CASSLRHPEAFF.

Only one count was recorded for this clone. The CDR3 DNA reads as TGTGCCAGCAGTTACCCCGAACCGGGGCAGCCCCAGCATTTT. Protein: CASSYPEPGQPQHF. The chain recombines TRBV6-6 with TRBJ1-5; D call uncertain. The germline gives CDR1 MNHNY, CDR2 SVGAGI (reference sequence). This CDR3 has 14 residues. With 2 bases removed from V and 7 bases from J, the gap between germline ends came to 12 bases.

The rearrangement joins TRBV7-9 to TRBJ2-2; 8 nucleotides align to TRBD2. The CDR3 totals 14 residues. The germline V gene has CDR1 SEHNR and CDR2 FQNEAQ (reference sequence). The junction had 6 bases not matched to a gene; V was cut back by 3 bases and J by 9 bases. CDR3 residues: CASSFSGSGRELFF. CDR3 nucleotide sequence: TGTGCCAGCAGCTTCAGCGGGAGTGGCCGGGAGCTGTTTTTT. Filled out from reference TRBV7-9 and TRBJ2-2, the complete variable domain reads DTGVSQNPRHKITKRGQNVTFRCDPISEHNRLYWYRQTLGQGPEFLTYFQNEAQLEKSRLLSDRFSAERPKGSFSTLEIQRTEQGDSAMYLCASSFSGSGRELFFGEGSRLTVL.

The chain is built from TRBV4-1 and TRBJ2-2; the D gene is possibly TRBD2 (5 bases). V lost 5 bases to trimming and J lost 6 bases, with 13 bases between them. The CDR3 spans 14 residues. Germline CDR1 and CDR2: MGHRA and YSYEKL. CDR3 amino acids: CASSKDWVAGELFF. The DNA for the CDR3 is TGCGCCAGCAGCAAGGACTGGGTCGCCGGGGAGCTGTTTTTT.

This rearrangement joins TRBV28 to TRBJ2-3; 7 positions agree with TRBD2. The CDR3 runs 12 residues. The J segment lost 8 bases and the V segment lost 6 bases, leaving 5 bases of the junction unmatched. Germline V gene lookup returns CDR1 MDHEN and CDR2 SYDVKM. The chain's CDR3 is CASSPSGGTQYF. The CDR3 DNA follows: TGTGCCAGCAGCCCTTCGGGGGGTACGCAGTATTTT.

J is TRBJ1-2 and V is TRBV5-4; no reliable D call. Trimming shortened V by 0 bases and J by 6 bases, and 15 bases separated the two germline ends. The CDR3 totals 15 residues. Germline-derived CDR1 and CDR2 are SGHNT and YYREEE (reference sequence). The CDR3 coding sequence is TGTGCCAGCAGCTTGGAGAAGGGAGCGTTAGATGGCTACACCTTC. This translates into CASSLEKGALDGYTF.

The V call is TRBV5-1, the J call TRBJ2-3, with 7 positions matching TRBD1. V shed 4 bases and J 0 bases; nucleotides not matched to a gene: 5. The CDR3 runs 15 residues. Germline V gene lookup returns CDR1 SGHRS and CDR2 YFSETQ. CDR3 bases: TGCGCCAGCAGCACCGGGACAGTGAGCACAGATACGCAGTATTTT. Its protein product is CASSTGTVSTDTQYF.

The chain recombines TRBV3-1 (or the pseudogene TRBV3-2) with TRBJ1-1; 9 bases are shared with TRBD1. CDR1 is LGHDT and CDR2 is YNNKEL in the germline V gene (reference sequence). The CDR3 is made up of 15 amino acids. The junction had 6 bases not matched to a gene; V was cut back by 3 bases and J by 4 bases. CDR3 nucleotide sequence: TGTGCCAGCAGCCACTCGGGACAGGGCCTCACTGAAGCTTTCTTT. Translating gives CASSHSGQGLTEAFF.

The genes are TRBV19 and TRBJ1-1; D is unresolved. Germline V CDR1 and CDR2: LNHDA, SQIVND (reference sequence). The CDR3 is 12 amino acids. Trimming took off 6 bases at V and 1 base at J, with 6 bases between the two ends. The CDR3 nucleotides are TGTGCCAGTAGCCGGGGGAACACTGAAGCTTTCTTT. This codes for CASSRGNTEAFF.

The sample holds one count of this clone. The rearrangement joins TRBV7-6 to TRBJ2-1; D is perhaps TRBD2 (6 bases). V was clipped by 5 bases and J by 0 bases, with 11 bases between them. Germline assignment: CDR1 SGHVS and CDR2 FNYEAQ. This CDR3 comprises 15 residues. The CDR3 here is CASSRSRGSYNEQFF. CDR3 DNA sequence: TGTGCCAGCAGCCGCTCGCGGGGCTCCTACAATGAGCAGTTCTTC.

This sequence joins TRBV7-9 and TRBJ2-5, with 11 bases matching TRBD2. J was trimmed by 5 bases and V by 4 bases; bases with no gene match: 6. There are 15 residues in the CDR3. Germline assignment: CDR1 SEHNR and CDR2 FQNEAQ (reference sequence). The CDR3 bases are TGTGCCAGCAGCTACCTAGCGGGAGGAAGCGAGACCCAGTACTTC. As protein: CASSYLAGGSETQYF.

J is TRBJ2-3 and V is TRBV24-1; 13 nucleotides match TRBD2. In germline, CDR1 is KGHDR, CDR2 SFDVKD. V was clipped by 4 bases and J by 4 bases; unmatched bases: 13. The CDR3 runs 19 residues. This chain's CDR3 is CATSDHPLGTSGTADTQYF. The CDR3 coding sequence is TGTGCCACCAGTGACCACCCACTCGGGACTAGCGGGACCGCAGATACGCAGTATTTT.

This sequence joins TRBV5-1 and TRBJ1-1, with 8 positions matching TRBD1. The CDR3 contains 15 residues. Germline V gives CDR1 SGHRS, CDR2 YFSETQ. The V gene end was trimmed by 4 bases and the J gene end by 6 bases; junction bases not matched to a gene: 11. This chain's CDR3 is CASSLRTGKGAEAFF. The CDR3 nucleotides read TGCGCCAGCAGCCTCCGGACAGGGAAGGGCGCTGAAGCTTTCTTT. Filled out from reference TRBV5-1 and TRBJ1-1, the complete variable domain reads KAGVTQTPRYLIKTRGQQVTLSCSPISGHRSVSWYQQTPGQGLQFLFEYFSETQRNKGNFPGRFSGRQFSNSRSEMNVSTLELGDSALYLCASSLRTGKGAEAFFGQGTRLTVV.

The CDR3 spells CSASYGGRKSEQFF. In DNA form, the CDR3 reads TGCAGTGCTAGTTACGGCGGGAGAAAAAGTGAGCAGTTCTTC. V usage is TRBV20-1 and J usage is TRBJ2-1; the match to TRBD2 covers 7 bases. The V segment lost 3 bases and the J segment 9 bases; nucleotides outside the gene matches: 11. The length of the CDR3 is 14 residues. The germline V gene encodes CDR1 DFQATT and CDR2 SNEGSKA (reference sequence).

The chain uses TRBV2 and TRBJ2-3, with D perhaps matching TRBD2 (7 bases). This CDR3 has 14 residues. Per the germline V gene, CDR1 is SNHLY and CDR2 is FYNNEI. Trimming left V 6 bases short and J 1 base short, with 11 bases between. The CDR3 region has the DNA TGTGCCAGCAGGAGGGGGGGCGGCACAGATACGCAGTATTTT. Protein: CASRRGGGTDTQYF. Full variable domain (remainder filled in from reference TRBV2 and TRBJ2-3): EPEVTQTPSHQVTQMGQEVILRCVPISNHLYFYWYRQILGQKVEFLVSFYNNEISEKSEIFDDQFSVERPDGSNFTLKIRSTKLEDSAMYFCASRRGGGTDTQYFGPGTRLTVL.

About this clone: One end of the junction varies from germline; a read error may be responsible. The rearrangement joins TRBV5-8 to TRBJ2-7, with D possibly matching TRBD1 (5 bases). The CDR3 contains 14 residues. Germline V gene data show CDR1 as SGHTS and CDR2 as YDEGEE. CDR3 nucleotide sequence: TGTGCCAGCACCTTGTTTGGGGCGACCTACGAGCAGTACTTC. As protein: CASTLFGATYEQYF.

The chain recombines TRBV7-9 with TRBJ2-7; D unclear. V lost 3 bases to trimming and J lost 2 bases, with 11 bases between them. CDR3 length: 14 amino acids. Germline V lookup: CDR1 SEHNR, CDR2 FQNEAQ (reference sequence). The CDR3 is CASSFQVPPYEQYF. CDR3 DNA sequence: TGTGCCAGCAGCTTCCAGGTTCCCCCCTACGAGCAGTACTTC.

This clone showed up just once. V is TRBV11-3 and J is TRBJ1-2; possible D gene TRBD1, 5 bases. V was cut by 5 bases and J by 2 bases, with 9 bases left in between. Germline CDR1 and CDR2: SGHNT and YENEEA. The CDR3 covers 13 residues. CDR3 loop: CASSRRQNYGYTF. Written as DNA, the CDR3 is TGTGCCAGCAGCCGTAGACAGAACTATGGCTACACCTTC.

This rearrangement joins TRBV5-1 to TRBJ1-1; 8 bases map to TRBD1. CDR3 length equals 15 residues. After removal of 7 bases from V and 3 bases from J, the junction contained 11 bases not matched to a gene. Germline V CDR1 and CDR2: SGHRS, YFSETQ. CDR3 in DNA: TGCGCCAGCTCGTTAGGGCAGGGGGCAGACACTGAAGCTTTCTTT. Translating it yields CASSLGQGADTEAFF. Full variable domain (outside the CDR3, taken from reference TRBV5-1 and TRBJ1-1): KAGVTQTPRYLIKTRGQQVTLSCSPISGHRSVSWYQQTPGQGLQFLFEYFSETQRNKGNFPGRFSGRQFSNSRSEMNVSTLELGDSALYLCASSLGQGADTEAFFGQGTRLTVV.

The chain's CDR3 is CASSQDFAGGMNEQFF. CDR3 in DNA: TGTGCCAGCAGCCAAGATTTCGCGGGGGGCATGAATGAGCAGTTCTTC. This sequence joins TRBV4-2 and TRBJ2-1; the match to TRBD2 covers 8 bases. The J segment lost 7 bases and the V segment lost 0 bases, leaving 8 bases of the junction unmatched. The CDR3 is 16 residues long. Germline values: CDR1 LGHNA, CDR2 YNFKEQ.

The CDR3 spells CSVDRSGTGYYGYTF. The DNA of the CDR3 is TGCAGCGTTGATAGGTCCGGGACAGGTTACTATGGCTACACCTTC. V gene TRBV29-1 combines with J gene TRBJ1-2, with TRBD1 matching over 8 bases. The CDR3 is 15 amino acids. J lost 3 bases, V lost 3 bases, and 9 bases had no gene match. Germline values: CDR1 SQVTM, CDR2 ANQGSEA.

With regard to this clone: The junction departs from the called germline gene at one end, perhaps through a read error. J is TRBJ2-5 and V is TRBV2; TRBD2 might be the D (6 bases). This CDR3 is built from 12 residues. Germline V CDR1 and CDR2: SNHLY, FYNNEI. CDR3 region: CASRLAREAQYF. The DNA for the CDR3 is TGTGCCAGCAGACTAGCCCGAGAGGCCCAGTACTTC.